These 25 T cell receptor beta chains came from one sample sequenced in a study of T cell changes during pregnancy in multiple sclerosis. Produced via immunoSEQ multiplex PCR; TCRdb's table is partial and in-frame only. Of 30,000 to 35,000 clones listed, approximately 88% were seen once; the top ten hold about 9.9%. The sequencing used CD8+ T cells from peripheral blood mononuclear cells, collected in the first trimester of pregnancy. The receptors originated from a female donor with multiple sclerosis, enrolled in a pregnancy study.

The CDR3 DNA reads TGTGCCAGCAGCCCGCTTTCCTCCGGGACAGCTTGGGGGGCTTTCTTT. Translated, it gives CASSPLSSGTAWGAFF. This chain links TRBV7-9 with TRBJ1-1, with 7 bases aligning to TRBD1. The germline V gene has CDR1 SEHNR and CDR2 FQNEAQ (reference sequence). V lost 5 bases and J lost 11; bases outside the gene matches: 20. The CDR3 contains 16 residues.

This sequence joins TRBV28 and TRBJ2-7, with 14 nucleotides matching TRBD2. Trimming at V came to 4 bases and at J to 4 bases, leaving 12 bases not matched to a gene. The germline V gene has CDR1 MDHEN and CDR2 SYDVKM. The CDR3 has 18 residues. The CDR3 DNA is TGTGCCAGCAGTTCGCAGACTAGCGGGAGGGCCATAGAATACGAGCAGTACTTC. Amino acid sequence: CASSSQTSGRAIEYEQYF.

The CDR3 sequence: CASSAGSVDEQFF. In DNA, the CDR3 is TGTGCCAGCAGTGCGGGGAGCGTGGATGAGCAGTTCTTC. The chain uses TRBV6-4 and TRBJ2-1; the D gene is possibly TRBD2 (5 bases). The ends were cut back, 4 bases at V and 8 bases at J, with 12 bases in the middle. This CDR3 is 13 amino acids long. Germline V gene sequence: CDR1 MRHNA, CDR2 SNTAGT.

Here the CDR3 reads CASSQGTSGARDTQYF. CDR3 bases: TGTGCCAGCAGCCAAGGGACTAGCGGGGCCCGGGATACGCAGTATTTT. The chain carries TRBV7-9 and TRBJ2-3; 13 bases fit TRBD2. Germline CDR1 reads SEHNR; CDR2 reads FQNEAQ (reference sequence). The trim removed 5 bases at V and 6 bases at J, leaving 8 bases unmatched. This CDR3 has 16 residues.

This sequence joins TRBV4-1 and TRBJ2-1; maybe TRBD2 (7 bases). V was clipped by 0 bases and J by 4 bases, with 16 bases between them. The CDR3 covers 17 residues. Germline V gives CDR1 MGHRA, CDR2 YSYEKL. CDR3 sequence (DNA): TGCGCCAGCAGCCAAGATATCGGCGGGGGCCCGTACAATGAGCAGTTCTTC. It yields the protein CASSQDIGGGPYNEQFF.

The CDR3, as DNA: TGTGCCAGCAGTTTAACAGTGGGCACTGAAGCTTTCTTT. Its translation is CASSLTVGTEAFF. This chain joins TRBV27 and TRBJ1-1; D ambiguous. Germline V gene lookup returns CDR1 MNHEY and CDR2 SMNVEV (reference sequence). V shed 2 bases and J shed 4 bases, with 8 bases lying between them. This CDR3 region has 13 residues.

The V call is TRBV7-8, the J call TRBJ1-1; TRBD1 matches 8 bases. Germline-derived CDR1 and CDR2 are SGHVS and FQNEAQ. Trimming removed 4 bases from V and 2 bases from J; junction bases left unmatched: 9. This CDR3 is 16 amino acids long. CDR3 DNA: TGTGCCAGCAGCTCTAGGACAGGGATTATTAACACTGAAGCTTTCTTT. As protein: CASSSRTGIINTEAFF.

The rearrangement joins TRBV4-1 to TRBJ1-5; maybe TRBD1 (5 bases). CDR1 is MGHRA, CDR2 YSYEKL, per germline. The V end lost 2 bases, the J end lost 7 bases, and 21 bases lay between the germline ends. The CDR3 is 17 residues long. CDR3 in amino acids: CASSQLAGPQVRQPQHF. CDR3 in DNA: TGCGCCAGCAGCCAACTGGCGGGACCCCAGGTCAGGCAGCCCCAGCATTTT.

This clone was picked up a small number of times. The chain has TRBV7-9 and TRBJ2-1; 10 nucleotides line up with TRBD2. V was clipped by 2 bases and J by 7 bases; unmatched bases: 5. The CDR3 sequence is 15 residues long. CDR1 is SEHNR, CDR2 FQNEAQ, per germline (reference sequence). The CDR3 spells CASSLLAGDWNEQFF. For the CDR3, the DNA is TGTGCCAGCAGCTTACTAGCGGGAGATTGGAATGAGCAGTTCTTC.

This chain joins TRBV30 and TRBJ2-1; 12 bases map to TRBD2. The V gene's germline CDR1 is GTSNPN and CDR2 SVGIG (reference sequence). CDR3 length: 15 amino acids. Trimming at V came to 3 bases and at J to 6 bases, leaving 6 bases not matched to a gene. DNA of the CDR3: TGTGCCTGGAGGAGCACTAGCGGGGGGCCCAATGAGCAGTTCTTC. It specifies CAWRSTSGGPNEQFF.

The chain joins TRBV7-9 to TRBJ1-1, with no clear D. Trimming pared 5 bases from V and 0 bases from J, leaving 7 bases between. Germline V CDR1 and CDR2: SEHNR, FQNEAQ (reference sequence). The CDR3 is 13 residues long. Written as DNA, the CDR3 is TGTGCCAGCAGCCCAGTGTTGAACACTGAAGCTTTCTTT. Residues: CASSPVLNTEAFF.

The chain has TRBV9 and TRBJ2-7, with 8 nucleotides matching TRBD2. This CDR3 contains 15 residues. J was trimmed by 0 bases and V by 3 bases; bases with no gene match: 5. Per the germline V gene, CDR1 is SGDLS and CDR2 is YYNGEE. The CDR3 loop reads CASSGSGSPSYEQYF. CDR3 DNA sequence: TGTGCCAGCAGCGGAAGCGGGAGCCCCTCCTACGAGCAGTACTTC.

The table lists this clone with a count of one. V usage is TRBV30 and J usage is TRBJ1-2; D is unresolved. The V end lost 3 bases, the J end lost 6 bases, and 11 bases lay between the germline ends. CDR3 size: 12 residues. Germline CDR1 and CDR2: GTSNPN and SVGIG (reference sequence). The CDR3 sequence: CAWSLYGDGYTF. The CDR3 region has the DNA TGTGCCTGGAGCCTTTACGGGGATGGCTACACCTTC.

The rearrangement uses TRBV7-9 and TRBJ2-5; D is perhaps TRBD1 (6 bases). The germline V gene encodes CDR1 SEHNR and CDR2 FQNEAQ (reference sequence). V was pared by 5 bases and J by 4 bases, with 20 bases between. The CDR3 contains 16 residues. CDR3 region: CASSPPLGDRRETQYF. The CDR3 region has the DNA TGTGCCAGCAGCCCGCCTCTTGGCGACAGGAGAGAGACCCAGTACTTC.

This chain connects TRBV4-1 to TRBJ1-5; TRBD1 matches 7 bases. After removal of 1 base from V and 1 base from J, the junction contained 1 base not matched to a gene. This CDR3 has 15 residues. CDR1 is MGHRA and CDR2 is YSYEKL in the germline V gene. In nucleotides, the CDR3 is TGCGCCAGCAGCCAAGCACAGGGGAGCAATCAGCCCCAGCATTTT. Translation: CASSQAQGSNQPQHF.

The chain carries TRBV27 and TRBJ1-4; 7 nucleotides align to TRBD1. The CDR3 is 14 amino acids. Trimming took 8 bases from V and 7 from J; bases not matched to a gene: 10. Germline loops: CDR1 MNHEY, CDR2 SMNVEV (reference sequence). The CDR3 bases are TGTGCCAGCGGCCGGGACAGTAGTTTTGAAAAACTGTTTTTT. This encodes CASGRDSSFEKLFF.

V usage is TRBV9 and J usage is TRBJ2-3; D is perhaps TRBD2 (6 bases). In germline, CDR1 is SGDLS, CDR2 YYNGEE. This CDR3 contains 16 residues. Trimming shortened V by 3 bases and J by 2 bases, and 16 bases separated the two germline ends. The CDR3 sequence is CASSAAWGVPTDTQYF. The CDR3 region has the DNA TGTGCCAGCAGCGCAGCTTGGGGGGTACCCACAGATACGCAGTATTTT.

This clone has a single count. V and J are TRBV6-5 and TRBJ2-7, with D tentatively TRBD1 (6 bases). The germline V gene encodes CDR1 MNHEY and CDR2 SVGAGI. V was cut by 2 bases and J by 2 bases, with 10 bases left in between. The CDR3 runs 14 residues. CDR3 protein: CASSYGGQPYEQYF. The CDR3 DNA sequence: TGTGCCAGCAGTTACGGAGGACAGCCCTACGAGCAGTACTTC.

This sequence joins TRBV19 and TRBJ2-1; D is perhaps TRBD1 (5 bases). V gave up 3 bases and J gave up 4 bases, with 7 bases separating them. Germline CDR1 reads LNHDA; CDR2 reads SQIVND (reference sequence). The CDR3 length is 13 residues. The CDR3 region is CASSMGLYNEQFF. The CDR3 DNA sequence: TGTGCCAGTAGTATGGGGCTTTACAATGAGCAGTTCTTC.

V usage is TRBV6-1 and J usage is TRBJ1-1; 10 bases agree with TRBD1. V was pared by 0 bases and J by 7 bases, with 8 bases of the junction left unmatched. Per germline, CDR1 MNHNS and CDR2 SASEGT. The CDR3 is 16 amino acids. This chain's CDR3 is CASSEATGTGDDEAFF. The CDR3 nucleotides are TGTGCCAGCAGTGAAGCGACGGGGACAGGGGACGATGAAGCTTTCTTT.

The sample holds one count of this clone. V and J are TRBV5-1 and TRBJ1-1; D is possibly TRBD1 (5 bases). This CDR3 spans 14 amino acids. The germline CDR1 and CDR2 sequences are SGHRS and YFSETQ. V was clipped by 0 bases and J by 2 bases, with 8 bases between them. As DNA, the CDR3 is TGCGCCAGCAGCTTGGCGGGGGAAAACACTGAAGCTTTCTTT. It is translated as CASSLAGENTEAFF.

This sequence joins TRBV28 and TRBJ1-2, with a possible D match to TRBD1 (6 bases). This CDR3 has 17 residues. V gave up 3 bases and J gave up 4 bases, with 21 bases separating them. Germline V CDR1 and CDR2: MDHEN, SYDVKM. The CDR3 sequence: CASSLWGSGDLLYGYTF. The CDR3 region has the DNA TGTGCCAGCAGTTTGTGGGGTTCAGGGGACCTCCTCTATGGCTACACCTTC.

The V and J genes are TRBV7-3 and TRBJ2-2; no clear D gene. Germline values: CDR1 SGHTA, CDR2 FQGTGA. The CDR3 contains 12 residues. The V gene lost 5 bases and the J gene lost 6 bases, with 7 bases spanning the gap. CDR3 amino acids: CASSPRSGELFF. In DNA form, the CDR3 reads TGTGCCAGCAGCCCGAGGTCCGGGGAGCTGTTTTTT. The variable domain in full, with the rest retrieved from reference TRBV7-3 and TRBJ2-2, is GAGVSQTPSNKVTEKGKYVELRCDPISGHTALYWYRQSLGQGPEFLIYFQGTGAADDSGLPNDRFFAVRPEGSVSTLKIQRTERGDSAVYLCASSPRSGELFFGEGSRLTVL.

A single count supports this clone. This chain links TRBV5-1 with TRBJ2-5; the match to TRBD2 covers 8 bases. The V segment lost 6 bases and the J segment 5 bases; nucleotides outside the gene matches: 15. CDR1 SGHRS and CDR2 YFSETQ come from the germline V gene. The CDR3 loop spans 16 amino acids. The chain's CDR3 is CASIPPILAGGETQYF. DNA of the CDR3: TGCGCCAGCATACCCCCCATTCTGGCGGGAGGCGAGACCCAGTACTTC.

The chain employs TRBV10-3 and TRBJ2-5; the match to TRBD1 covers 8 bases. CDR1 and CDR2 from the germline V gene are ENHRY and SYGVKD. Trimming removed 2 bases from V and 5 bases from J; junction bases left unmatched: 1. The CDR3 loop spans 13 amino acids. The CDR3 sequence: CAISEQGAETQYF. CDR3 sequence (DNA): TGTGCCATCAGTGAGCAGGGGGCGGAGACCCAGTACTTC.